This is a list of T cell receptor beta chains from one sample in a study of T cells in Graves' hyperthyroidism and ophthalmopathy. TCRdb analysed the multiplex PCR reads with MiXCR anew, one entry per CDR3 protein. The sample holds roughly 710,000 distinct CDR3 sequences, 35% seen once. The sequenced sample was blood. These receptors all come from a middle-aged woman with Graves' hyperthyroidism. Each CDR3 is given with its conserved first and last residue. D genes are given only for firm matches. Only some rows state a clone size, as once, few, many or a class for expanded clones.

>TRBV5-6|17|TRBJ2-7|TRBD2|.
CASSFKGLAGETGEQYF
TGTGCCAGCAGCTTTAAAGGACTAGCGGGGGAAACGGGCGAGCAGTACTTC
>TRBV6-1|15|TRBJ1-3|.|few
CASIYGYRSGNTIYF
TGTGCCAGCATCTATGGCTATCGCTCTGGAAACACCATATATTTT
>TRBV7-9|12|TRBJ1-6|.|many
CASSLNESPLHF
TGTGCCAGCAGCTTAAATGAATCACCCCTCCACTTT
>TRBV7-8|16|TRBJ1-6|TRBD1|.
CASSGMTGKINSPLHF
TGTGCCAGCAGCGGGATGACAGGGAAGATTAATTCACCCCTCCACTTT
>TRBV25-1|11|TRBJ2-7|.|many
CAIRSGAEQYF
TGTGCCATCAGATCAGGGGCCGAGCAGTACTTC
>TRBV5-1|13|TRBJ1-4|.|.
CASRETDNEKLFF
TGCGCCAGCAGGGAGACGGATAATGAAAAACTGTTTTTT
>TRBV7-9|16|TRBJ2-7|TRBD1|.
CASGVGQDRVKGEQYF
TGCGCCAGCGGCGTGGGGCAGGACAGGGTCAAAGGGGAGCAGTACTTC
>TRBV19|16|TRBJ1-3|TRBD1|many
CASSLGQGGSGNTIYF
TGTGCCAGTAGTCTTGGACAGGGCGGCTCTGGAAACACCATATATTTT
>TRBV20-1|14|TRBJ1-4|.|many
CSARGAVDYEKLFF
TGCAGTGCTAGGGGGGCGGTAGACTATGAAAAACTGTTTTTT
>TRBV12-3/TRBV12-4|16|TRBJ1-2|TRBD1|.
CASSTGRGPINYGYTF
TGTGCCAGCAGTACGGGCAGGGGGCCAATTAACTATGGCTACACCTTC
>TRBV10-3|13|TRBJ2-7|.|many
CAIRPGSSYEQYF
TGTGCCATCAGGCCGGGGAGCTCCTACGAGCAGTACTTC
>TRBV10-3|15|TRBJ2-5|TRBD2|many
CAISAGRGGQETQYF
TGTGCCATCAGTGCAGGTCGGGGGGGTCAAGAGACCCAGTACTTC
>TRBV2|12|TRBJ1-2|.|many
CASSADGYGYTF
TGTGCCAGCAGCGCCGATGGCTATGGCTACACCTTC
>TRBV7-2|12|TRBJ2-5|TRBD1|many
CASSRQGETQYF
TGTGCCAGCAGCCGACAGGGGGAGACCCAGTACTTC
>TRBV7-3|17|TRBJ2-2|.|few
CASSQVLSRHPTGELFF
TGCGCCAGCAGCCAAGTCCTATCCAGGCACCCCACCGGGGAGCTGTTTTTT
>TRBV12-3/TRBV12-4|16|TRBJ2-7|TRBD1|few
CASSSGTGGSRYEQYF
TGTGCCAGCAGTTCCGGGACAGGGGGTTCGAGGTACGAGCAGTACTTC
>TRBV6-5|14|TRBJ2-5|.|.
CASSYAAGQETQYF
TGTGCCAGCAGTTACGCGGCCGGGCAAGAGACCCAGTACTTC
>TRBV7-8|15|TRBJ1-4|.|.
CASAEGVGTNEKLFF
TGTGCCAGCGCGGAGGGAGTCGGGACTAATGAAAAACTGTTTTTT
>TRBV6-9|15|TRBJ1-2|.|few
CASSFPWTDDYGYTF
TGTGCCAGCAGTTTCCCCTGGACAGATGACTATGGCTACACCTTC
>TRBV6-5|15|TRBJ2-7|TRBD2|few
CASSYGGGSAYEQYF
TGTGCCAGCAGTTACGGGGGGGGGTCTGCCTACGAGCAGTACTTC
>TRBV28|14|TRBJ1-5|TRBD1|few
CASSPGQFNQPQHF
TGTGCCAGCAGTCCGGGACAGTTCAATCAGCCCCAGCATTTT
>TRBV7-2|14|TRBJ2-7|.|.
CASSSRVAGDEQYF
TGTGCCAGCAGCTCTAGGGTCGCCGGGGACGAGCAGTACTTC
>TRBV12-5|15|TRBJ2-5|.|.
CASGLGTLSQETQYF
TGTGCTAGTGGTCTCGGGACACTGAGTCAAGAGACCCAGTACTTC
>TRBV19|13|TRBJ1-3|.|.
CASSIDPGNTIYF
TGTGCCAGTAGTATAGACCCTGGAAACACCATATATTTT
>TRBV13|16|TRBJ1-1|.|.
CASRSLWATRNTEAFF
TGTGCCAGCAGATCCTTATGGGCCACTCGGAACACTGAAGCTTTCTTT
>TRBV11-2|14|TRBJ1-1|.|few
CASSLGLDEPEAFF
TGTGCCAGCAGCTTAGGATTGGATGAACCCGAAGCTTTCTTT
>TRBV20-1|12|TRBJ1-1|.|many
CSARKGGTEAFF
TGCAGTGCTAGAAAGGGAGGCACTGAAGCTTTCTTT
>TRBV5-1|15|TRBJ1-1|.|few
CASSRAGLRNTEAFF
TGCGCCAGCAGCCGCGCGGGACTTCGGAACACTGAAGCTTTCTTT
>TRBV6-6|12|TRBJ2-7|.|.
CASGMGRGEQYF
TGTGCCAGCGGTATGGGTCGGGGCGAGCAGTACTTC
>TRBV6-1|12|TRBJ1-1|.|many
CASSVRLTEAFF
TGTGCCAGCAGTGTCAGGTTAACTGAAGCTTTCTTT
>TRBV7-9|13|TRBJ1-1|.|.
CASSPPSGEEAFF
TGTGCCAGCAGCCCCCCTTCGGGCGAAGAAGCTTTCTTT
>TRBV24-1|14|TRBJ1-5|TRBD1|.
CATRGTGGQETQHF
TGTGCCACCAGGGGAACAGGGGGACAAGAGACCCAGCATTTT
>TRBV24-1|13|TRBJ2-3|TRBD1|.
CATRTGGGDTQYF
TGTGCCACCAGGACAGGGGGGGGAGATACGCAGTATTTT
>TRBV4-1|15|TRBJ2-7|.|few
CASSHRDPEFDEQYF
TGCGCCAGCAGCCACCGGGACCCGGAGTTCGACGAGCAGTACTTC